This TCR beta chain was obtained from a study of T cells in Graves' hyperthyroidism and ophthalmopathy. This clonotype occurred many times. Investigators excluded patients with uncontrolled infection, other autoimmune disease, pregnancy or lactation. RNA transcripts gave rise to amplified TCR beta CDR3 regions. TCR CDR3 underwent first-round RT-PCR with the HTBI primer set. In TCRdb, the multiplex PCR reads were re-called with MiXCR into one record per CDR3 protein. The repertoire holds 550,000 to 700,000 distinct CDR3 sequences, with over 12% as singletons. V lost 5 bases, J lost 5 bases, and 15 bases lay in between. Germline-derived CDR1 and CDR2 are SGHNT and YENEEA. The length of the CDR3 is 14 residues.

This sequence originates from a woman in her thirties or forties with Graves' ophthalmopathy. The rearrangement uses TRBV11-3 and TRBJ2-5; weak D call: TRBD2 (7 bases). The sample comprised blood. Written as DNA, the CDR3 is TGTGCCAGCAGCAGGACGGGGGGCGAGGAGACCCAGTACTTC. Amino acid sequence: CASSRTGGEETQYF.